This is a list of T cell receptor beta chains from one sample in a study of T-cell reconstitution after alpha-beta-depleted transplantation in children. TCRdb independently ran MiXCR on the PCR reads; one entry per CDR3 protein. Here the sample spans 200,000 to 250,000 distinct CDR3 sequences, around 9.9% being singletons. Material: PBMCs, obtained before TCRalphabeta/CD19-depleted stem cell transplant. The receptors stem from a child younger than two with acute myeloid leukemia, due to receive a stem cell transplant. CDR3s include the opening cysteine and the closing phenylalanine or tryptophan. D genes are given only for firm matches. Clone size is given for some rows only: seen once, a few or many times, or a class if the clone is expanded.

J gene: TRBJ1-1
V gene: TRBV5-1
clone size: many
D gene: TRBD1
CDR3 DNA: TGCGCCAGCAGCCCAGGACAGGGTTACACTGAAGCTTTCTTT
CDR3 protein: CASSPGQGYTEAFF

J gene: TRBJ1-1
V gene: TRBV5-1
clone size: many
D gene: TRBD1
CDR3 DNA: TGCGCCAGCAGCTCGACAGGGAAGAAGACTGAAGCTTTCTTT
CDR3 protein: CASSSTGKKTEAFF

J gene: TRBJ2-3
V gene: TRBV10-3
clone size: many
D gene: TRBD2
CDR3 DNA: TGTGCCATCAGTGGGACTAGCGGGAGGGCCAGCACAGATACGCAGTATTTT
CDR3 protein: CAISGTSGRASTDTQYF

J gene: TRBJ2-3
V gene: TRBV24-1
clone size: .
D gene: TRBD2
CDR3 DNA: TGTGCCACTTCGAGGACTAGCGGGTTAGCAATAGATACGCAGTATTTT
CDR3 protein: CATSRTSGLAIDTQYF

J gene: TRBJ2-5
V gene: TRBV29-1
clone size: many
D gene: .
CDR3 DNA: TGCAGCGTTGATTCTAGTGAAGAGACCCAGTACTTC
CDR3 protein: CSVDSSEETQYF

J gene: TRBJ2-7
V gene: TRBV12-3/TRBV12-4
clone size: many
D gene: TRBD1
CDR3 DNA: TGTGCCAGCAGCTTATACCGGGACAGGGGATCCTACGAGCAGTACTTC
CDR3 protein: CASSLYRDRGSYEQYF

J gene: TRBJ2-1
V gene: TRBV7-7
clone size: few
D gene: .
CDR3 DNA: TGTGCCAGCAGCATAACCGGGACAAGGAGCATCAATGAGCAGTTCTTC
CDR3 protein: CASSITGTRSINEQFF

J gene: TRBJ2-3
V gene: TRBV7-9
clone size: many
D gene: TRBD2
CDR3 DNA: TGTGCCAGCAGTCCGAACAGCGGGACTAGCACAGATACGCAGTATTTT
CDR3 protein: CASSPNSGTSTDTQYF

J gene: TRBJ1-2
V gene: TRBV7-2
clone size: .
D gene: TRBD1
CDR3 DNA: TGTGCCAGCAACTCGAGGACAGGAAAGGTCTATGGCTACACCTTC
CDR3 protein: CASNSRTGKVYGYTF

J gene: TRBJ1-2
V gene: TRBV4-1
clone size: many
D gene: .
CDR3 DNA: TGCGCCAGCAGCCCTGACAAGAACTATGGCTACACCTTC
CDR3 protein: CASSPDKNYGYTF

J gene: TRBJ2-3
V gene: TRBV5-5
clone size: many
D gene: TRBD2
CDR3 DNA: TGTGCCAGCAGCTTGGAGGGTAGCGGGAGTGGCACAGATACGCAGTATTTT
CDR3 protein: CASSLEGSGSGTDTQYF

J gene: TRBJ1-5
V gene: TRBV12-3/TRBV12-4
clone size: few
D gene: .
CDR3 DNA: TGTGCCAGCACCCCAGTGGGACCCAGGGATGGGCCCCAGCATTTT
CDR3 protein: CASTPVGPRDGPQHF

J gene: TRBJ1-5
V gene: TRBV11-3
clone size: few
D gene: .
CDR3 DNA: TGTGCCAGCAGCTCGGGATTGGGGCCCCAGCATTTT
CDR3 protein: CASSSGLGPQHF

J gene: TRBJ2-7
V gene: TRBV5-1
clone size: many
D gene: .
CDR3 DNA: TGCGCCAGCACTCTCGGACTAGAGCAGTACTTC
CDR3 protein: CASTLGLEQYF

J gene: TRBJ2-3
V gene: TRBV7-2
clone size: many
D gene: .
CDR3 DNA: TGTGCCAGCAGCTTTTTAGACTACACAGATACGCAGTATTTT
CDR3 protein: CASSFLDYTDTQYF

J gene: TRBJ1-5
V gene: TRBV2
clone size: .
D gene: TRBD1
CDR3 DNA: TGTGCCAGCAGTTTTCAGGGGGCGAAACAGCCCCAGCATTTT
CDR3 protein: CASSFQGAKQPQHF

J gene: TRBJ2-2
V gene: TRBV10-2
clone size: many
D gene: .
CDR3 DNA: TGCGCCAGCAGTGCACCGCCGAACACCGGGGAGCTGTTTTTT
CDR3 protein: CASSAPPNTGELFF

J gene: TRBJ2-1
V gene: TRBV18
clone size: many
D gene: TRBD1
CDR3 DNA: TGTGCCAGCTCGGCGGACAGGAGCTCCTACAATGAGCAGTTCTTC
CDR3 protein: CASSADRSSYNEQFF

J gene: TRBJ1-1
V gene: TRBV27
clone size: few
D gene: .
CDR3 DNA: TGTGCCAGCAGTTCCCAGGTTTTCTTCGCTGAAGCTTTCTTT
CDR3 protein: CASSSQVFFAEAFF

J gene: TRBJ2-4
V gene: TRBV11-2
clone size: few
D gene: .
CDR3 DNA: TGTGCCAGTGGGACCCGAGGGGGGAACATTCAGTACTTC
CDR3 protein: CASGTRGGNIQYF

J gene: TRBJ2-1
V gene: TRBV5-1
clone size: many
D gene: TRBD2
CDR3 DNA: TGCGCCAGCAGCTTAACTAGCGGGAATACCAATGAGCAGTTCTTC
CDR3 protein: CASSLTSGNTNEQFF

J gene: TRBJ2-1
V gene: TRBV20-1
clone size: many
D gene: .
CDR3 DNA: TGCAGTGTTGGCGGAACATCCTACAATGAGCAGTTCTTC
CDR3 protein: CSVGGTSYNEQFF

J gene: TRBJ1-1
V gene: TRBV7-9
clone size: many
D gene: .
CDR3 DNA: TGTGCCAGCAGCTCACAGACAGTGGACACTGAAGCTTTCTTT
CDR3 protein: CASSSQTVDTEAFF